A single TCR beta chain is shown here with its context. This sample was included in a study of blood T cell repertoires in COVID-19. At the level of the study: T cells, B-cell-depleted T cells, or PBMCs provided the cDNA or gDNA that served as material.

How the authors handled the data: For nucleated cells, counts were estimated from reference gene primer amplification. Method: immunoSEQ multiplex PCR; TCRdb's copy keeps in-frame clones and lacks some. Clone size and the V and J calls come from that table; the DNA yielded D and trimming. The sample shows hundreds of thousands of clones, roughly 85% of them seen only once. Germline V CDR1 and CDR2: SGHRS, YFSETQ. The CDR3 totals 17 residues. Trimming removed 0 bases at V and 6 bases at J, with 19 bases between. This TCR came from a woman aged 18-35 years who had recovered from COVID-19. Sequencing input: peripheral blood. The gene calls are TRBV5-1 and TRBJ2-1, with D possibly matching TRBD1 (6 bases). CDR3 sequence (DNA): TGCGCCAGCAGCTTGGCAGACACAGGGAACGTAGGCAATGAGCAGTTCTTC. Its protein product is CASSLADTGNVGNEQFF. The whole variable domain, filled in from reference TRBV5-1 and TRBJ2-1, reads KAGVTQTPRYLIKTRGQQVTLSCSPISGHRSVSWYQQTPGQGLQFLFEYFSETQRNKGNFPGRFSGRQFSNSRSEMNVSTLELGDSALYLCASSLADTGNVGNEQFFGPGTRLTVL.